Sequencing of this T cell receptor beta chain was carried out in a study of cytomegalovirus exposure and HLA in healthy donors. Concerning this clone: What it binds is not known.

Amplification used 60 Vbeta primers and 13 Jbeta primers. Using immunoSEQ multiplex PCR, the repertoire was profiled, and TCRdb retains in-frame clones only, with some absent. The data show about 130,000 clones, about 76% seen once. General study points: Generally TCR sequences proved uncommon, though certain public TCRs appeared in numerous donors.

Trimming left V 4 bases short and J 5 bases short, with 11 bases between. Germline CDR1 reads SEHNR; CDR2 reads FQNEAQ (reference sequence). This CDR3 is built from 13 residues. The material sequenced was PBMCs. The rearrangement joins TRBV7-9 to TRBJ1-1, with unresolved D. The TCR was taken from a man aged 18 to 29 in good health and CMV-seronegative. The CDR3 reads CASSSPPGTEAFF. CDR3 bases: TGTGCCAGCAGCTCCCCTCCGGGGACTGAAGCTTTCTTT.